This T cell receptor beta chain comes out of a study of shared clonotypes between healthy human individuals. A note on this clone: Its antigen is not identified.

The CDR3 is 13 amino acids. Germline loops: CDR1 LGHNA, CDR2 YNFKEQ. Deletions cut 2 bases from V and 4 bases from J, with 9 bases between. Naive CD8 cells, CD45RO-negative and positively selected for CCR7, excluded terminally differentiated effector memory CD45RA+ cells. Findings and limits, study-wide: For naive CD4 cells, around 5% of clonotypes were shared across several donors.

Source study methods: ImmunoSEQ output held junction-only sequences without quality scores, so filtering differed. Produced via immunoSEQ multiplex PCR; TCRdb's table is partial and in-frame only. V and J calls and clone size are those listed in that table; D and trimming were worked out from the DNA. Of roughly 2,000,000 clones in the sample, about 94% were seen once. Source material: naive CD8+ T cells sorted from blood. V usage is TRBV4-2 and J usage is TRBJ2-7; D remains unclear. The source is a man in his late teens or twenties in good health. The CDR3 DNA follows: TGTGCCAGCAGCCAAAGTAACTATTACGAGCAGTACTTC. Translated: CASSQSNYYEQYF.